This T cell receptor beta chain was captured by sequencing in a study of graft-versus-host responses after intestinal transplantation. The wider study: Tacrolimus and steroids were given for three to four years to all recipients after anti-thymocyte globulin induction.

CDR1 is SGHTA, CDR2 FQGNSA, per germline. The CDR3 sequence is 18 residues long. V gave up 3 bases and J gave up 6 bases, with 21 bases separating them. Study conclusions and caveats: Detection of GvH clones occurred in recipient marrow, and some had their first appearance in ileum or blood.

Worth noting for this clone: What it recognizes is unknown.

Profiled with immunoSEQ multiplex PCR; TCRdb holds only in-frame clones, not every one. The sample has approximately 90,000 clones, more than 85% seen once. The input for sequencing was unstimulated CD8+ T cells sorted from spleen or lymph node cells, taken before transplant. The V and J genes are TRBV7-2 and TRBJ1-6; D is perhaps TRBD1 (5 bases). The receptor was isolated from a human donor who was the organ donor for an intestinal transplant. CDR3 coding DNA: TGTGCCAGCAGCTTTTCGGGGTGGGGGGAAATTAGTAATTCACCCCTCCACTTT. Translation gives CASSFSGWGEISNSPLHF.